This T cell receptor (beta chain) was observed in a study of blood T cell repertoires in COVID-19. CDR3 length: 15 residues. In germline, CDR1 is SEHNR, CDR2 FQNEAQ (reference sequence). J gave up 4 bases and V 1 base, and 3 bases lay outside the gene matches. As handled by the study authors: Estimated nucleated cell counts came from reference gene primer amplification. The data were produced by immunoSEQ multiplex PCR, yet TCRdb's version contains in-frame clones alone and is incomplete. That table supplies the V and J calls and clone size; D and trimming were determined from the DNA. The sample lists 120,000 to 150,000 clones; approximately 90% were seen once.

V and J are TRBV7-9 and TRBJ2-2, with 7 bases matching TRBD1. Sequencing was done on a sample of peripheral blood. This clonotype originated in a woman in her forties with acute or convalescent COVID-19. The DNA of the CDR3 is TGTGCCAGCAGCTTAGTCGACAGGGTCACCGGGGAGCTGTTTTTT. It codes for CASSLVDRVTGELFF.